Here is one T cell receptor beta chain with its context. The sample's time point: pre-sensitization, week 0. Treatment noted: therapeutic diphenylcyclopropenone sensitization with weekly scalp DPC. This record comes from a study of human T cells and chemical hapten exposure. Trimming at V came to 4 bases and at J to 8 bases, leaving 1 base not matched to a gene. Germline V gene data show CDR1 as SQVTM and CDR2 as ANQGSEA. This CDR3 has 10 amino acids. In the source study's methods: A typical sample had 95,000 to 100,000 TCRs, with about 23,224 to 690,600 overall. TCRdb fed the RACE reads into MiXCR, producing one record per CDR3 protein. The V and J calls and clone size are TCRdb's, not the authors'. The data show 190,000 or so distinct CDR3 sequences, nearly 30% seen once.

This rearrangement joins TRBV29-1 to TRBJ1-2, with 7 bases aligning to TRBD1. This TCR was recovered from a woman aged 30 to 39 with alopecia areata. Some clones in this sample may be carry-over from other donors' samples. The source was whole blood, collected in connection with sensitization to the hapten diphenylcyclopropenone (DPC). CDR3: CSVGDSGYTF. As DNA, the CDR3 is TGCAGCGTTGGGGACAGCGGCTACACCTTC. Looking up the rest from reference TRBV29-1 and TRBJ1-2 gives the full variable domain: SAVISQKPSRDICQRGTSLTIQCQVDSQVTMMFWYRQQPGQSLTLIATANQGSEATYESGFVIDKFPISRPNLTFSTLTVSNMSPEDSSIYLCSVGDSGYTFGSGTRLTVV.